This T cell receptor beta chain was recovered during a study of shared clonotypes between healthy human individuals. Study outcomes and limitations: The researchers took only blood, and tissue repertoires probably look different. Generally, naive subsets (rather than memory subsets) showed larger estimated richness.

Naive CD8 populations comprised CD45RO-negative cells positively selected for CCR7, excluding terminally differentiated effector memory CD45RA+ cells. Concerning this clone: Its target is not known.

V was clipped by 8 bases and J by 0 bases; unmatched bases: 8. This CDR3 comprises 15 residues. CDR1 is SNHLY and CDR2 is FYNNEI in the germline V gene. An assay was performed, and its level was deep. Per sorted-subset replicate PCR, input was roughly 220 ng DNA, representing roughly 29,000 T cell genomes. The protocol was immunoSEQ multiplex PCR, while the TCRdb copy is restricted to in-frame clones and leaves out a portion. The repertoire includes nearly 2 million clones, approximately 94% of them detected once, and approximately 1% sits in the top ten. The V call is TRBV2, the J call TRBJ2-3; 7 bases are a match to TRBD2. This sequence originates from a man between 18 and 29 years old in good health. The sample taken for sequencing was naive CD8+ T cells sorted from blood. The CDR3 region has the DNA TGTGCCAGCCCGAGCGGGACCTCTAGCACAGATACGCAGTATTTT. It encodes CASPSGTSSTDTQYF. Full variable domain (outside the CDR3, taken from reference TRBV2 and TRBJ2-3): EPEVTQTPSHQVTQMGQEVILRCVPISNHLYFYWYRQILGQKVEFLVSFYNNEISEKSEIFDDQFSVERPDGSNFTLKIRSTKLEDSAMYFCASPSGTSSTDTQYFGPGTRLTVL.